These T cell receptor beta chains were read from a single sample in a study of breast tumors, draining lymph nodes, adjacent tissues. TCRdb re-called the multiplex PCR reads through MiXCR, storing one row per CDR3 protein. The repertoire includes fewer than 200,000 distinct CDR3 sequences, more than 25% of them detected once, and less than 4% sits in the top ten. Sample: axillary lymph node tissue. These receptors were obtained from a female donor with breast cancer. Some clones in this sample may be carry-over from other donors' samples. CDR3s include the opening cysteine and the closing phenylalanine or tryptophan. Fields, in order: CDR3 protein, CDR3 DNA, J gene, D gene, clone size, V gene. A D gene is named only where the DNA matches it firmly. Clone size is stated in some rows and not others, as once, few, many or a class when expanded.

CSAWSQTSGRGDEQFF | TGCAGTGCATGGTCCCAGACTAGCGGGAGAGGAGATGAGCAGTTCTTC | TRBJ2-1 | TRBD2 | many | TRBV20-1
CASNKEGLEQFF | TGTGCCAGCAATAAAGAGGGGCTTGAGCAGTTCTTC | TRBJ2-1 | - | many | TRBV6-5
CATSPSAVPRDEQFF | TGTGCCACCAGTCCGTCAGCCGTACCTAGGGATGAGCAGTTCTTC | TRBJ2-1 | - | few | TRBV24-1
CASSIRQGRYEQYF | TGTGCCAGCAGTATTCGACAGGGGCGCTACGAGCAGTACTTC | TRBJ2-7 | TRBD1 | many | TRBV6-1
CASTFTGLSDEQYF | TGTGCCAGCACCTTTACAGGGTTATCCGACGAGCAGTACTTC | TRBJ2-7 | - | many | TRBV28
CASSLYSGELFF | TGTGCCAGCAGCTTATACTCCGGGGAGCTGTTTTTT | TRBJ2-2 | - | - | TRBV7-6
CASSQDALTF | TGTGCCAGCAGCCAAGATGCCTTAACTTTC | TRBJ2-6 | - | - | TRBV4-2
CASSHRTSGTNTGELFF | TGTGCCAGCAGCCACCGGACTAGCGGGACCAACACCGGGGAGCTGTTTTTC | TRBJ2-2 | TRBD2 | - | TRBV7-3
CASELKGTSTDTQYF | TGTGCCAGCGAACTTAAGGGAACTAGCACAGATACGCAGTATTTT | TRBJ2-3 | - | - | TRBV6-4
CAISESLGNQPQHF | TGTGCCATCAGTGAGTCCCTGGGGAATCAGCCCCAGCATTTT | TRBJ1-5 | - | many | TRBV10-3
CASSQLGLGYTF | TGTGCCAGCAGCCAATTAGGGCTGGGCTACACCTTC | TRBJ1-2 | - | many | TRBV3-1
CASSVRDSPNTGELFF | TGTGCCAGCAGCGTCCGGGACTCGCCTAACACCGGGGAGCTGTTTTTT | TRBJ2-2 | - | many | TRBV9
CASSFLKVEGELFF | TGTGCCAGCAGCTTTCTTAAGGTAGAAGGGGAGCTGTTTTTT | TRBJ2-2 | - | many | TRBV12-1
CASSYAHPTYRAGNQPQHF | TGTGCCAGCAGTTACGCGCACCCCACCTACAGGGCGGGCAATCAGCCCCAGCATTTT | TRBJ1-5 | - | - | TRBV6-5
CSASFYNEQYF | TGCAGTGCTAGCTTCTACAATGAGCAGTATTTT | TRBJ2-3 | - | - | TRBV20-1
CSAPRDPINTEAFF | TGCAGTGCCCCCCGCGACCCAATTAACACTGAAGCTTTCTTT | TRBJ1-1 | - | - | TRBV20-1
CASSLTAMNTEAFF | TGTGCCAGCAGCTTGACAGCCATGAACACTGAAGCTTTCTTT | TRBJ1-1 | - | few | TRBV5-8
CSAAPWTSGGAGWSATSTDTQYF | TGCAGTGCTGCCCCTTGGACTAGCGGGGGGGCCGGGTGGAGCGCCACTAGCACAGATACGCAGTATTTT | TRBJ2-3 | TRBD2 | many | TRBV20-1
CSAGKTGLVPDTQYF | TGCAGTGCTGGGAAGACAGGGCTCGTGCCAGATACGCAGTATTTT | TRBJ2-3 | TRBD1 | many | TRBV20-1
CASSVARNTEAFF | TGTGCCAGCAGCGTCGCCCGGAACACTGAAGCTTTCTTT | TRBJ1-1 | - | - | TRBV7-2
CASSLLTGVRYNEQFF | TGTGCCAGCAGCCTTCTCACGGGAGTACGATACAATGAGCAGTTCTTC | TRBJ2-1 | - | many | TRBV14
CASSDPLAGTTGELFF | TGTGCCAGCAGTGATCCACTAGCGGGAACGACCGGGGAGCTGTTTTTT | TRBJ2-2 | TRBD2 | few | TRBV25-1
CASSTAGQGAIEQYF | TGTGCCAGCAGCACCGCGGGACAGGGGGCGATCGAGCAGTACTTC | TRBJ2-7 | TRBD1 | many | TRBV5-4
CSGLGTGGDIQYF | TGCAGTGGACTTGGGACAGGGGGGGACATTCAGTACTTC | TRBJ2-4 | TRBD1 | many | TRBV20-1
CASSMPDRGDTQYF | TGTGCCAGTAGTATGCCGGACAGGGGGGATACGCAGTATTTT | TRBJ2-3 | TRBD1 | many | TRBV19
CASSVTGHEQYF | TGTGCCAGCAGTGTGACAGGGCACGAGCAGTACTTC | TRBJ2-7 | TRBD1 | once | TRBV2
CASSRDPRGSGANVLTF | TGTGCCAGCAGCCGAGACCCTAGAGGCTCTGGGGCCAACGTCCTGACTTTC | TRBJ2-6 | - | - | TRBV4-2
CSADRTRTGELFF | TGCAGCGCCGATCGGACCCGGACCGGGGAGCTGTTTTTT | TRBJ2-2 | - | many | TRBV29-1
CSARTDLTSGNYNEQFF | TGCAGTGCTAGGACCGACCTGACTAGCGGGAACTACAATGAGCAGTTCTTC | TRBJ2-1 | TRBD2 | - | TRBV20-1
CASSLKLSDRAF | TGTGCCAGCAGCTTAAAACTCTCGGACAGGGCCTTC | TRBJ2-1 | TRBD1 | - | TRBV7-3
CAIGQTREQFF | TGTGCCATCGGACAGACGCGTGAGCAGTTCTTC | TRBJ2-1 | - | many | TRBV10-3
CASSIHGGNTEAFF | TGTGCCAGTAGTATCCATGGGGGGAACACTGAAGCTTTCTTT | TRBJ1-1 | - | - | TRBV19